This TCR beta chain was sequenced for a study of response to subunit inactivated influenza vaccine. The germline V and J ends were trimmed by 1 base and 0 bases, with 6 bases remaining between them. The CDR3 sequence is 15 residues long. The germline V gene has CDR1 LGHNA and CDR2 YSLEER. TCRdb processed the RT-PCR reads anew with MiXCR; each CDR3 protein has one entry. The sample records about half a million distinct CDR3 sequences, roughly 9.8% being singletons. Study observations and caveats: Few additional T cells are recruited per seasonal influenza vaccination, authors suggested.

This clonotype was seen many times. Its specificity is unknown. V is TRBV4-3 and J is TRBJ1-4; no clear D gene. The sequence derives from a man aged 50 to 60 who received an inactivated influenza vaccine. Sequences were derived from PBMCs from blood, sampled more than 35 days after vaccination. As DNA, the CDR3 is TGCGCCAGCAGCCAAGCAGCAGCAACTAATGAAAAACTGTTTTTT. Its translation is CASSQAAATNEKLFF.